The source of this T cell receptor beta chain is a study of Tregs in tolerant kidney transplant recipients. There are 15 residues in the CDR3. Germline V gene lookup returns CDR1 WSHSY and CDR2 SAAADI. V shed 6 bases, J shed 1 base, and the junction held 6 bases outside the gene matches. The table came from immunoSEQ multiplex PCR; TCRdb's copy has only in-frame clones and leaves some out. The sample lists under 300,000 clones; about 80% were seen once. Findings and caveats of the study: Activated donor B cell expansion appeared to reveal the most relevant donor-specific TCRbeta repertoire. This study did not directly address biological reproducibility.

Concerning this clone itself: The antigen is not known.

The source is a human donor in good health. Material for sequencing was CD4+ T cells from blood. This chain connects TRBV10-2 to TRBJ1-2, with TRBD1 identical over 9 bases. CDR3 nucleotide sequence: TGCGCCAGCAGACAAGACAGGGGGTTTAACTATGGCTACACCTTC. Residues: CASRQDRGFNYGYTF.